The T cell receptor beta chain described here comes from a study of early T cells in non-severe SARS-CoV-2 infection. Findings and limits, study-wide: Anti-spike CD8 specificities were favored by VDJdb matching, whose results missed private and CD4 specificities.

With respect to this clonotype: The antigen is undetermined.

Using its own MiXCR run on the 5' RACE reads, TCRdb lists one record per CDR3 protein. Here the sample spans around 84,000 distinct CDR3 sequences, 9% to 14% being singletons. Germline V gives CDR1 SGHAT, CDR2 FQNNGV. This CDR3 is 12 amino acids long. With 0 bases removed from V and 6 bases from J, the gap between germline ends came to 5 bases. What was sequenced was whole blood. V and J are TRBV11-2 and TRBJ1-1; D remains ambiguous. This receptor was obtained from an adult who was a healthcare worker with PCR-confirmed SARS-CoV-2 infection or an uninfected control (not recorded which). CDR3 bases: TGTGCCAGCAGCTTAGACAGCCCTGAAGCTTTCTTT. It translates to CASSLDSPEAFF.